This T cell receptor beta chain was identified in a study of early T cells in non-severe SARS-CoV-2 infection. In TCRdb, the 5' RACE reads were re-called with MiXCR into one record per CDR3 protein. The profile shows 50,000 to 75,000 distinct CDR3 sequences, roughly 5.7% of them singletons. This clonotype was recorded at least ten times. The specimen comprised whole blood, sampled at baseline. The source is an adult who was a healthcare worker with PCR-confirmed SARS-CoV-2 infection or an uninfected control (not recorded which).

The CDR3 sequence is CASSLPGLHTEAFF. The CDR3 DNA follows: TGTGCCAGCAGCTTACCAGGGTTGCACACTGAAGCTTTCTTT. The V call is TRBV7-9, the J call TRBJ1-1; D might be TRBD1 (5 bases). Trimming left V 2 bases short and J 3 bases short, with 10 bases between. Germline lookup yields CDR1 SEHNR and CDR2 FQNEAQ (reference sequence). This CDR3 has 14 residues.